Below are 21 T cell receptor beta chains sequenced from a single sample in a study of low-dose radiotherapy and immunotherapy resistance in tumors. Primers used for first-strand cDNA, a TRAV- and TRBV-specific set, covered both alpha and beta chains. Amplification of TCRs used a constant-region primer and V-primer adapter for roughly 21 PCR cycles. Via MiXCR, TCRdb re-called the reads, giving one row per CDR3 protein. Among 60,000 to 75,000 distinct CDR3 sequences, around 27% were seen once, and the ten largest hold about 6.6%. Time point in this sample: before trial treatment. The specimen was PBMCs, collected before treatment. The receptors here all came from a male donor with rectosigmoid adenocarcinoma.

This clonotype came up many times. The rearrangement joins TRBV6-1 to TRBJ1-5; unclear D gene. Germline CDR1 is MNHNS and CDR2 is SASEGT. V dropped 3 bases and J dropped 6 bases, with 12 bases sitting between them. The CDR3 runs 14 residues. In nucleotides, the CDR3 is TGTGCCAGCAGTGAGAGGATTTTGCTTCAGCCCCAGCATTTT. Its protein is CASSERILLQPQHF.

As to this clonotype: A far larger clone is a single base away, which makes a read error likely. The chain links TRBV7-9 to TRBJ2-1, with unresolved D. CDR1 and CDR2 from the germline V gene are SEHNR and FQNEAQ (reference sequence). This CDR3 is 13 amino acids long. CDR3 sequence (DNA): TGTGCCAGGAGCTTAAAGGGCAACAATGAGCAGTTCTTC. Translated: CARSLKGNNEQFF. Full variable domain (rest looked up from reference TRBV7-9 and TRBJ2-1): DTGVSQNPRHKITKRGQNVTFRCDPISEHNRLYWYRQTLGQGPEFLTYFQNEAQLEKSRLLSDRFSAERPKGSFSTLEIQRTEQGDSAMYLCARSLKGNNEQFFGPGTRLTVL.

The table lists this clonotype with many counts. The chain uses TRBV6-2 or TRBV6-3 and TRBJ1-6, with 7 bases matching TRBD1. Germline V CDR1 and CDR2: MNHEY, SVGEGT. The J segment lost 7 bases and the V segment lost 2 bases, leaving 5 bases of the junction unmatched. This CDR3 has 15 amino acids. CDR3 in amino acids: CASSYGDSVNSPLHF. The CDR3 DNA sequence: TGTGCCAGCAGTTACGGGGACAGCGTGAATTCACCCCTCCACTTT.

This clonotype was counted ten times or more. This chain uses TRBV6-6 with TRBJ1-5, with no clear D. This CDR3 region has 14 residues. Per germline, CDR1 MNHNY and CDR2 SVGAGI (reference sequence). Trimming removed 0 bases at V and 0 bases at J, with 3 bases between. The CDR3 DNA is TGTGCCAGCAGTTACTCAGGTAGCAATCAGCCCCAGCATTTT. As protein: CASSYSGSNQPQHF.

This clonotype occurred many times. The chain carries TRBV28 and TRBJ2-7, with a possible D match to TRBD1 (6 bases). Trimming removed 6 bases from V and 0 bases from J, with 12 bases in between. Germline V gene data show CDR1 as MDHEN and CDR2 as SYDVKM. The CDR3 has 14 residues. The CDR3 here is CASSDTGFSYEQYF. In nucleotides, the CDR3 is TGTGCCAGCAGCGATACAGGGTTCTCCTACGAGCAGTACTTC.

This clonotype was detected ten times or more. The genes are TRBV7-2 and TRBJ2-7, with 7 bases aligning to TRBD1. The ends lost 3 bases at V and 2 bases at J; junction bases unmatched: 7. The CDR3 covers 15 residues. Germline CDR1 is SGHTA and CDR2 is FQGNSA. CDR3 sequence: CASSFKPGQTYEQYF. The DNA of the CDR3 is TGTGCCAGCAGCTTTAAGCCGGGACAGACCTACGAGCAGTACTTC.

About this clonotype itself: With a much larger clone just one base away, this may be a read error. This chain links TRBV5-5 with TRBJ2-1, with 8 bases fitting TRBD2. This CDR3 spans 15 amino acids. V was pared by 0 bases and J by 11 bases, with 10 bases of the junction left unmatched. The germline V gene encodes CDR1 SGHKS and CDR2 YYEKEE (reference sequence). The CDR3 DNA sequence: TGTGCCAGCAGCTTGGGGTATCGGCGGGAGGCCAAGCAGTTCTTC. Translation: CASSLGYRREAKQFF.

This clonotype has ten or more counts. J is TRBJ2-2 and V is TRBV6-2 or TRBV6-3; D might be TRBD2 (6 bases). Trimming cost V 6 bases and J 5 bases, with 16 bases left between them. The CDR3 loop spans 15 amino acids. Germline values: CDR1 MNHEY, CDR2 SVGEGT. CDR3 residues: CASRTSSVTTGELFF. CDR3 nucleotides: TGTGCCAGCAGAACTTCTAGCGTTACGACCGGGGAGCTGTTTTTT.

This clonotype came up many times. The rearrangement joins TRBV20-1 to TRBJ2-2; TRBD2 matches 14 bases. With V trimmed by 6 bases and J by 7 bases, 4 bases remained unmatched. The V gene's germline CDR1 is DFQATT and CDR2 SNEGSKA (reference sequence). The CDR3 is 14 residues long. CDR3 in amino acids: CSAGTSGGDGELFF. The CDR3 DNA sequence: TGCAGTGCCGGGACTAGCGGGGGCGACGGGGAGCTGTTTTTT.

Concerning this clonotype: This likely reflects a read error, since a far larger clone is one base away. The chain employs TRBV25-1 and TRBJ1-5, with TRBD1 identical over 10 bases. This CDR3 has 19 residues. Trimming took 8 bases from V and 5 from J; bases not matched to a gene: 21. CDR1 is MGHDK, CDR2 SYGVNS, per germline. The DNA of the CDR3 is TGTGCCAGCGGGGGCCTGAGACCGGGACAGGGGCTTCGCGATCAGCCCCAGCATTTT. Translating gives CASGGLRPGQGLRDQPQHF.

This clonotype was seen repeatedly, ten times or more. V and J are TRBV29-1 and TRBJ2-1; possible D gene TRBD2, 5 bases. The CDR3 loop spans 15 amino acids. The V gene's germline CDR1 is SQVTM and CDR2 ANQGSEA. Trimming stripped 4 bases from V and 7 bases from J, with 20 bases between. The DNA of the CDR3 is TGCAGCGTTGGAGGGTTAGGCCAGAGGAAAAATGAGCAGTTCTTC. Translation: CSVGGLGQRKNEQFF.

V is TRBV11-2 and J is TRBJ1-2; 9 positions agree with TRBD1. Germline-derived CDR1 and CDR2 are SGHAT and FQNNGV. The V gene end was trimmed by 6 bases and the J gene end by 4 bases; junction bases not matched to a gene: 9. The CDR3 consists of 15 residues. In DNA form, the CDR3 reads TGTGCCAGCAGTTTCCGGGACAGGGCAATCTATGGCTACACCTTC. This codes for CASSFRDRAIYGYTF.

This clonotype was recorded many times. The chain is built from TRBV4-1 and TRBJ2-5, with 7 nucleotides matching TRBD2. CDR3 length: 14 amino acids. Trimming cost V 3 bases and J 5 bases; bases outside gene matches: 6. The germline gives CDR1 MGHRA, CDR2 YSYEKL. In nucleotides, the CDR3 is TGCGCCAGCAGCCAGTGGCTAGCGGCGGAGACCCAGTACTTC. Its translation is CASSQWLAAETQYF.

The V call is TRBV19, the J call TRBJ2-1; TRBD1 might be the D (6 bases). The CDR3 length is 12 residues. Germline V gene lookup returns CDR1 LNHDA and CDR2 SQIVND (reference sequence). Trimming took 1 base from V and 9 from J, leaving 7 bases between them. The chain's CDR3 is CASSIGRGEQFF. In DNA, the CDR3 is TGTGCCAGTAGTATAGGCAGGGGTGAGCAGTTCTTC.

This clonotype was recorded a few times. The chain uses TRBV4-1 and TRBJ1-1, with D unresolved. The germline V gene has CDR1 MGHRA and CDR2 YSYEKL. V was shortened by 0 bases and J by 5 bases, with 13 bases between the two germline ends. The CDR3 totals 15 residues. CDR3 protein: CASSQDPNTDTEAFF. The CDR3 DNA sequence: TGCGCCAGCAGCCAAGATCCGAACACAGATACTGAAGCTTTCTTT.

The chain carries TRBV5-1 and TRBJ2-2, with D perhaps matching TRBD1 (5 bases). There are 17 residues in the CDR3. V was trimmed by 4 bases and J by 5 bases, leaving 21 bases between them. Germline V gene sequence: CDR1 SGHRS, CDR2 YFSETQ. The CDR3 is CASSQNMGAGRTGELFF. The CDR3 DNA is TGCGCCAGCAGCCAAAATATGGGCGCAGGGCGGACCGGGGAGCTGTTTTTT.

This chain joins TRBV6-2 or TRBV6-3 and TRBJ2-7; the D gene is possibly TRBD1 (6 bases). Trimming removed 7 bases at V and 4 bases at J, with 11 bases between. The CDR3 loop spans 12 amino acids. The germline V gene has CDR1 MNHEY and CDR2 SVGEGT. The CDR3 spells CASTGTTYEQYF. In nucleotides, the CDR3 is TGTGCCAGCACCGGGACAACTTACGAGCAGTACTTC.

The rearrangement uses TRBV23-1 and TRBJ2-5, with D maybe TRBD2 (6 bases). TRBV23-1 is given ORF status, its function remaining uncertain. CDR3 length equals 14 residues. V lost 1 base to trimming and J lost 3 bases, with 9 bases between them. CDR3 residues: CASSQWDLKETQYF. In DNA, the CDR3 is TGCGCCAGCAGTCAATGGGACTTAAAAGAGACCCAGTACTTC.

The CDR3 DNA follows: TGCAGTGCTAGTCTGGCGGCCAGCACAGATACGCAGTATTTT. Protein sequence: CSASLAASTDTQYF. V usage is TRBV20-1 and J usage is TRBJ2-3; D not resolved. Trimming left V 3 bases short and J 0 bases short, with 10 bases between. Germline-derived CDR1 and CDR2 are DFQATT and SNEGSKA (reference sequence). This CDR3 region has 14 residues.

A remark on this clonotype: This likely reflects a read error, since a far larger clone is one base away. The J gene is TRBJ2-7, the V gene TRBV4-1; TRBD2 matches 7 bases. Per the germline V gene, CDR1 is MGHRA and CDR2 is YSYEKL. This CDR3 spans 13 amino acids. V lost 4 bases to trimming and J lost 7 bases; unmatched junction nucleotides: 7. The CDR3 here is CASSPLGGDEQYF. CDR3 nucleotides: TGCGCCAGCAGCCCGCTGGGGGGGGATGAGCAGTACTTC.

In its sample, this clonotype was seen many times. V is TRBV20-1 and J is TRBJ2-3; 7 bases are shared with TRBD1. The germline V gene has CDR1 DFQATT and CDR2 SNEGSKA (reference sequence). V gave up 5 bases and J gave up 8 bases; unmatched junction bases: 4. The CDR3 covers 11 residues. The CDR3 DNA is TGCAGTGCTGCTCCAGGGGGTACGCAGTATTTT. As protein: CSAAPGGTQYF.